This T cell receptor (beta chain) was identified during a study of T cells after yellow fever vaccination. As for the study in general: Where fractions had low cell numbers, libraries were prepared from them with the SMART-Seq v4 Ultra Low Input RNA kit. Broader study findings: Post-booster repertoires again held most primary-vaccination clones (roughly 96% CD4, around 90% CD8).

A word on this clonotype: Its antigen remains unidentified.

With 5 bases removed from V and 1 base from J, the gap between germline ends came to 12 bases. This CDR3 has 14 amino acids. The germline V gene encodes CDR1 SGHTA and CDR2 FQGNSA. 5'RACE template switching added a universal primer site and UMIs to TCR cDNA. MiXCR, run by TCRdb on the 5' RACE reads, gives a single entry per CDR3 protein. The table lists around 300,000 distinct CDR3 sequences, 10% to 15% of them singletons. The chain links TRBV7-2 to TRBJ2-7, with D perhaps TRBD1 (5 bases). The specimen comprised CD4+ T cells sorted from PBMCs, sampled 45 days after the yellow fever booster vaccination. The sequence was obtained from a man aged 25-45 years who received the YFV17D yellow fever vaccine. Here the CDR3 reads CASSQTRVSYEQYF. Here the CDR3 DNA reads TGTGCCAGCAGCCAGACCAGGGTTTCCTACGAGCAGTACTTC.